These 2 T cell receptor beta chains were sequenced from one sample in a study of T cell responses to AZD1222 COVID-19 vaccine. Sequencing used immunoSEQ multiplex PCR; TCRdb keeps in-frame clones, though not all of them. This sample has just over 30,000 clones, with approximately 88% found just once. This specimen was peripheral blood, taken 28 days after the second AZD1222 dose. The source is an adult who received the AZD1222 COVID-19 vaccine.

Note on this clone: Mismatch with germline at one junction end may stem from a read error. This rearrangement joins TRBV2 to TRBJ2-7, with TRBD1 identical over 7 bases. From germline, CDR1 is SNHLY and CDR2 FYNNEI. The CDR3 totals 14 residues. CDR3 bases: TGTGCCAGCAGAGAAGGACAGGCCTTTTACGAGCAGTACTTC. Its translation is CASREGQAFYEQYF.

The CDR3 sequence is CASSYSGGPQHF. CDR3 DNA: TGTGCCAGCAGTTACTCGGGTGGACCCCAGCATTTT. The chain uses TRBV6-5 and TRBJ1-5, with D unresolved. V was pared by 0 bases and J by 10 bases, with 7 bases between. In germline, CDR1 is MNHEY, CDR2 SVGAGI. This CDR3 has 12 amino acids.